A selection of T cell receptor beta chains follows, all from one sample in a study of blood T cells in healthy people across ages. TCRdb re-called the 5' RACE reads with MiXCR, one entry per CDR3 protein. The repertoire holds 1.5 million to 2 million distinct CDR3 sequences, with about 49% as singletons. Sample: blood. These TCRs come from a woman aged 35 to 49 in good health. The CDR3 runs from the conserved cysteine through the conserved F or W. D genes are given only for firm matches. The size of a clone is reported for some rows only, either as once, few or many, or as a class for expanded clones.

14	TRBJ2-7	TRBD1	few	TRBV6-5	TGTGCCAGCAGTAGGGACAGGCCACCCTACGAGCAGTACTTC	CASSRDRPPYEQYF
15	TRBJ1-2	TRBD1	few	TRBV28	TGTGCCAGCAGTCCTACTCGACAGGGGGTTAATGGCTACACCTTC	CASSPTRQGVNGYTF
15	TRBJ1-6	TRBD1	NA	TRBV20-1	TGCAGTGCTAGAGGGGGACAGGGCGGGAATTCACCCCTCCACTTT	CSARGGQGGNSPLHF
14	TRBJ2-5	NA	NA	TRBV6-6	TGTGCCAGCAGCCCCCTGCCGGGGGTCAATGAGCAGTACTTC	CASSPLPGVNEQYF
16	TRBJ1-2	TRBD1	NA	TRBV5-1	TGCGCCAGCAGCGCAAGACAGGGGACTGCAAACTATGGCTACACCTTC	CASSARQGTANYGYTF
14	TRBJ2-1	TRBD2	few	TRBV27	TGTGCCACCACGGGAGGGGCCTCTACAAATGAGCAGTTCTTC	CATTGGASTNEQFF
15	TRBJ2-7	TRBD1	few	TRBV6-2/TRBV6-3	TGTGCCAGCAGTTACTCCCGGGACAGAGCCTACGAGCAGTACTTC	CASSYSRDRAYEQYF
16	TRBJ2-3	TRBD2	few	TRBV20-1	TGCAGTGCTAAAGAAAGACTAGCGGGGAGCACAGATACGCAGTATTTT	CSAKERLAGSTDTQYF
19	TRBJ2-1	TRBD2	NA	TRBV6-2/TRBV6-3	TGTGCCAGCAGGGATCTAGCGGGGGGGCCAGGGGTGACCTACAATGAGCAGTTCTTC	CASRDLAGGPGVTYNEQFF
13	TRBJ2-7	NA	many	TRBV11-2	TGTGCCAGCAGCGGAACTGGACCCTACGAGCAGTACTTC	CASSGTGPYEQYF
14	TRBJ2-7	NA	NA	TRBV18	TGTGCCAGCTCACCCACCGACCTGGTCTACGAGCAGTACTTC	CASSPTDLVYEQYF
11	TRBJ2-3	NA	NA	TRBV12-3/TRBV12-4	TGTGCCAGCAGTTTCACGCATGCGCAGTATTTT	CASSFTHAQYF
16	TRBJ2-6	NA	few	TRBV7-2	TGTGCCAGCAGCTTTTTCCTCGGGTCTGGGGCCAACGTCCTGACTTTC	CASSFFLGSGANVLTF
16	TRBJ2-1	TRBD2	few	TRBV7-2	TGTGCCAGCAGCTTGCGGTGGACTAGCCCTTACAATGAGCAGTTCTTC	CASSLRWTSPYNEQFF
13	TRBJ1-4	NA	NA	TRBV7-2	TGTGCCAGCAGCTCCCGACTGAGTGAAAAACTGTTTTTT	CASSSRLSEKLFF
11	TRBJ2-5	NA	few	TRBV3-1	TGTGCCAGCAAAGAGGCCAAGACCCAGTACTTC	CASKEAKTQYF
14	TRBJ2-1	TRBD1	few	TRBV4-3	TGCGCCAGCAGCCAAGGACAGGGTATAGGTGAGCAGTTCTTC	CASSQGQGIGEQFF
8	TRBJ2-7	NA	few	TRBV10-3	TGTGCCATCAGTGTGCAGTACTTC	CAISVQYF
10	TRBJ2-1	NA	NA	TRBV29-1	TGCAGCGCCGTGCGGAATGGGCAGTTCTTC	CSAVRNGQFF
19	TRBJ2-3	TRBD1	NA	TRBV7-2	TGTGCCAGCAGCTCCCCGGGGAGGGACAGGGTCGACGTAGCTGATACGCAGTATTTT	CASSSPGRDRVDVADTQYF
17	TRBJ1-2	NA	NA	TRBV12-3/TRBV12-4	TGTGCCAGCAGACATACCTTATTGGACATATCTAACTATGGCTACACCTTC	CASRHTLLDISNYGYTF
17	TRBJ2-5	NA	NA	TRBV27	TGTGCCAGCAGTTCCCCCTCCACAGGGGGGGCTGGGGAGACCCAGTACTTC	CASSSPSTGGAGETQYF
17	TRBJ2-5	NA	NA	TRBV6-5	TGTGCCAGCAGTTATAGGCGGCAGGGGGGGATCCAAGAGACCCAGTACTTC	CASSYRRQGGIQETQYF
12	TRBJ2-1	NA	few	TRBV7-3	TGTGCCAGCAGCTATCCCTTTTATGAGCAGTTCTTC	CASSYPFYEQFF
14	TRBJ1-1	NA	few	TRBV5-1	TGCGCCAGCAGCCAGACGGGTTGGGCGACTGAAGCTTTCTTT	CASSQTGWATEAFF
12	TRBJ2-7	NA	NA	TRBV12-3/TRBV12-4	TGTGCCAGCACCGGGCGGTCCTACGAGCAGTACTTC	CASTGRSYEQYF
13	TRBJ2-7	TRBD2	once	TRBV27	TGTGCCAGCAAAACTAGCGGGGTTTACGAGCAGTACTTC	CASKTSGVYEQYF
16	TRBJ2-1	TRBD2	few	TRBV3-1	TGTGCCAGCAGCCAAGAGCCTAGCGGGGTAAGGAGGGAGCAGTTCTTC	CASSQEPSGVRREQFF
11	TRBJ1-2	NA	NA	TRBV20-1	TGCAGTGCGGTACAGGGTGTTGGCTACACCTTC	CSAVQGVGYTF
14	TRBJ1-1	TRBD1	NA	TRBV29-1	TGCAGCGTTGCCACAGGGGGCGGGAACACTGAAGCTTTCTTT	CSVATGGGNTEAFF
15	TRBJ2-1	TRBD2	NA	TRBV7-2	TGTGCCAGCAGATCGACTAGCGGGGCTTACAATGAGCAGTTCTTC	CASRSTSGAYNEQFF
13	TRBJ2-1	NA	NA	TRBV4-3	TGCGCCAGCAGCCAGGGCTATTACAATGAGCAGTTCTTC	CASSQGYYNEQFF
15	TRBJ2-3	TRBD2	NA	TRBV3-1	TGTGCCAGCAGTCCGAGACTAGCGGGGGACATAAAGCAGTATTTT	CASSPRLAGDIKQYF
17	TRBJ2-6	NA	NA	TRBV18	TGTGCCAGCTCACCGGGGAACACAGGGTCTGGGGCCAACGTCCTGACTTTC	CASSPGNTGSGANVLTF
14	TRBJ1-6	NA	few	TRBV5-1	TGCGCCAGCACATGGGCGGGGGAGAGCTCACCCCTCCACTTT	CASTWAGESSPLHF
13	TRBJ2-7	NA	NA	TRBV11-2	TGTGCCAGCAGCTTTAACAGTGTCAGGGAGCAGTACTTC	CASSFNSVREQYF
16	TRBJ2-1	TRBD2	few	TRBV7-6	TGTGCCAGCAGCTTAGACGGCGGGGGCTCCTACAATGAGCAGTTCTTC	CASSLDGGGSYNEQFF
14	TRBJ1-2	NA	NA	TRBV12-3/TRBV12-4	TGTGCCAGCACTTCCGCGGGCACTAACTATGGCTACACCTTC	CASTSAGTNYGYTF
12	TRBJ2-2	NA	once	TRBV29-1	TGCAGCCGGACTCTACGCACCGGGGAGCTGTTTTTT	CSRTLRTGELFF
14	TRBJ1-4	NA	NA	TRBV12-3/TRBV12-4	TGTGCCAGCAGTAGCGACAGGTCCAATGAAAAACTGTTTTTT	CASSSDRSNEKLFF
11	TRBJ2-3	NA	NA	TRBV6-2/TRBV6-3	TGTGCCAGCAGTTTTCAATATACGCAGTATTTT	CASSFQYTQYF
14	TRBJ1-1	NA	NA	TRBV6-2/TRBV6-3	TGTGCCAGCAAAAACAGCCCAATGAACACTGAAGCTTTCTTT	CASKNSPMNTEAFF
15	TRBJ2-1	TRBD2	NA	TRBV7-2	TGTGCCAGCAGCTTATTAACTAGCGGGGGGGTTGAGCAGTTCTTC	CASSLLTSGGVEQFF
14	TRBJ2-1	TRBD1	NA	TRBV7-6	TGTGCCAGCAGTTCTGGACAGGGAGTTGGTGAGCAGTTCTTC	CASSSGQGVGEQFF
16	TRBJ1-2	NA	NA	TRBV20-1	TGCAGTGCTAGGTTTGCCCATAGGCAGGGGTCATATGGCTACACCTTC	CSARFAHRQGSYGYTF
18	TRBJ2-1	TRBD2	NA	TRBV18	TGTGCCAGCTCCCCCTCTAGCGGGGGGACTAGCTCCTACAATGAGCAGTTCTTC	CASSPSSGGTSSYNEQFF
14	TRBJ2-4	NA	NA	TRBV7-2	TGTGCCAGCAGCTTAAACTTTGGGAAAAACATTCAGTACTTC	CASSLNFGKNIQYF
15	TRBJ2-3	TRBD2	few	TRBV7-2	TGTGCCAGCATGCCTAGCGGGGGGCCAGGAGATACGCAGTATTTT	CASMPSGGPGDTQYF
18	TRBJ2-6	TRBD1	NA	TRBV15	TGTGCCACCAGCAGTGGACAGGGTACTAACTCTGGGGCCAACGTCCTGACTTTC	CATSSGQGTNSGANVLTF
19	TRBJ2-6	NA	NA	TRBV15	TGTGCCACCAGCAGAGATCGAGGGGCAGGGGCCTCTGGGGCCAACGTCCTGACTTTC	CATSRDRGAGASGANVLTF